This entry lists 17 T cell receptor beta chains sequenced from one sample in a study of blood T cell repertoires in COVID-19. Sequencing used immunoSEQ multiplex PCR; TCRdb keeps in-frame clones, though not all of them. The sample shows around 28,000 clones, roughly nine tenths of them seen only once. What was sequenced was peripheral blood. Every receptor here comes from a man older than 75 with acute or convalescent COVID-19.

The V and J genes are TRBV6-1 and TRBJ1-5; possibly TRBD1 for D (5 bases). The germline gives CDR1 MNHNS, CDR2 SASEGT. This CDR3 region has 14 residues. V dropped 2 bases and J dropped 6 bases, with 11 bases sitting between them. This CDR3 is CASSELGVGQPQHF. DNA for the CDR3: TGTGCCAGCAGTGAATTAGGGGTTGGTCAGCCCCAGCATTTT.

The chain employs TRBV6-1 and TRBJ1-2; D is possibly TRBD1 (5 bases). Germline CDR1 reads MNHNS; CDR2 reads SASEGT. The CDR3 loop spans 14 amino acids. Between the trimmed V and J ends, which lost 3 bases and 4 bases, there was a span of 12 bases. The chain's CDR3 is CASSDPGHIYGYTF. The DNA of the CDR3 is TGTGCCAGCAGTGACCCAGGGCACATCTATGGCTACACCTTC.

This clone was detected only once. The genes are TRBV12-3 or TRBV12-4 and TRBJ1-2; D uncertain. The CDR3 loop spans 13 amino acids. The V end lost 4 bases, the J end lost 8 bases, and 14 bases lay between the germline ends. CDR3: CASSSRRAGGYTF. The DNA of the CDR3 is TGTGCCAGCAGTTCTAGGAGGGCTGGCGGCTACACCTTC.

The genes are TRBV9 and TRBJ2-1; TRBD2 matches 9 bases. The germline V gene has CDR1 SGDLS and CDR2 YYNGEE. The CDR3 is made up of 16 amino acids. The trim removed 3 bases at V and 7 bases at J, leaving 11 bases unmatched. CDR3 sequence (DNA): TGTGCCAGCAGCGCACCGACTAGCGGAGAAAAAAATGAGCAGTTCTTC. Its translation: CASSAPTSGEKNEQFF.

The V gene is TRBV19, the J gene TRBJ2-1; no firm D call. The V end lost 4 bases, the J end lost 10 bases, and 11 bases lay between the germline ends. Germline values: CDR1 LNHDA, CDR2 SQIVND (reference sequence). The CDR3 is 12 amino acids. CDR3 DNA: TGTGCCAGTAGTACCCCAGGTCCCGAGCAGTTCTTC. It is translated as CASSTPGPEQFF.

The J gene is TRBJ2-1, the V gene TRBV7-8, with TRBD2 identical over 7 bases. The CDR3 contains 14 residues. V lost 2 bases, J lost 4 bases, and 2 bases stayed unmatched. Looked up from germline, CDR1 is SGHVS and CDR2 is FQNEAQ. DNA of the CDR3: TGTGCCAGCAGCTTACGGGGGGTTTACAATGAGCAGTTCTTC. As protein: CASSLRGVYNEQFF.

The chain joins TRBV18 to TRBJ2-5, with 7 nucleotides matching TRBD1. Germline V gene lookup returns CDR1 KGHSH and CDR2 LQKENI. The CDR3 has 13 residues. V gave up 10 bases and J gave up 5 bases; unmatched junction bases: 10. CDR3 sequence (DNA): TGTGCCACCCACGAAACAGGGGTGGAGACCCAGTACTTC. Translated, it gives CATHETGVETQYF.

The chain joins TRBV5-1 to TRBJ2-7; 7 bases are shared with TRBD2. This CDR3 region has 15 residues. CDR1 SGHRS and CDR2 YFSETQ come from the germline V gene. The junction had 7 bases not matched to a gene; V was cut back by 4 bases and J by 0 bases. The DNA of the CDR3 is TGCGCCAGCAGCGTCAGCGGGATTAGCTCCTACGAGCAGTACTTC. This translates into CASSVSGISSYEQYF.

This chain links TRBV9 with TRBJ2-7; 7 nucleotides line up with TRBD1. The CDR3 runs 15 residues. Germline V lookup: CDR1 SGDLS, CDR2 YYNGEE. V trimming: 0 bases; J trimming: 5 bases; junction bases outside the gene matches: 8. Here the CDR3 DNA reads TGTGCCAGCAGCGTAGCGTCAAGGGGGCTCGACGAGCAGTACTTC. Its translation is CASSVASRGLDEQYF.

This sequence joins TRBV28 and TRBJ1-1; 8 positions match TRBD1. This CDR3 comprises 14 residues. V shed 8 bases and J 3 bases; nucleotides not matched to a gene: 8. Looked up from germline, CDR1 is MDHEN and CDR2 is SYDVKM. The CDR3 nucleotides are TGTGCCAGCCTGGAGACAGGGGAAGACACTGAAGCTTTCTTT. This translates into CASLETGEDTEAFF.

The rearrangement links TRBV19 to TRBJ1-6; 7 bases are a match to TRBD1. The germline CDR1 and CDR2 sequences are LNHDA and SQIVND (reference sequence). This CDR3 contains 13 residues. V gave up 9 bases and J gave up 8 bases; unmatched junction bases: 7. The CDR3 here is CASTDRDDSPLHF. As DNA, the CDR3 is TGTGCCAGCACCGACAGGGATGATTCACCCCTCCACTTT.

The CDR3 nucleotides read TGTGCCAGTAGTATAGCCCTACTAGCGTTGAGCTCCTACAATGAGCAGTTCTTC. This encodes CASSIALLALSSYNEQFF. V gene TRBV19 combines with J gene TRBJ2-1, with 7 bases fitting TRBD2. V was pared by 1 base and J by 0 bases, with 9 bases of the junction left unmatched. The CDR3 is made up of 18 amino acids. The germline V gene has CDR1 LNHDA and CDR2 SQIVND (reference sequence).

The chain carries TRBV5-4 and TRBJ1-6; 7 positions match TRBD1. CDR3 length: 16 residues. Per germline, CDR1 SGHNT and CDR2 YYREEE (reference sequence). V lost 4 bases and J lost 9; bases outside the gene matches: 13. CDR3 loop: CASSPGGGFESSPLHF. The CDR3 nucleotides are TGTGCCAGCAGCCCCGGAGGGGGCTTCGAGAGTTCACCCCTCCACTTT.

This rearrangement joins TRBV11-3 to TRBJ2-7, with D perhaps TRBD1 (5 bases). The germline V gene has CDR1 SGHNT and CDR2 YENEEA. There are 12 residues in the CDR3. Trimming left V 0 bases short and J 5 bases short, with 5 bases between. CDR3 sequence reads: CASSLEGHEQYF. The CDR3 DNA reads TGTGCCAGCAGCTTAGAGGGGCACGAGCAGTACTTC.

The J gene is TRBJ2-2, the V gene TRBV6-1, with a weak D call TRBD2 (5 bases). The germline V and J ends were trimmed by 2 bases and 2 bases, with 9 bases remaining between them. The CDR3 totals 15 residues. CDR1 is MNHNS and CDR2 is SASEGT in the germline V gene. For the CDR3, the DNA is TGTGCCAGCAGTGAATTCGGACTTAACACCGGGGAGCTGTTTTTT. Translation: CASSEFGLNTGELFF.

The chain carries TRBV11-2 and TRBJ1-6; D gene ambiguous. Per the germline V gene, CDR1 is SGHAT and CDR2 is FQNNGV. V gave up 1 base and J gave up 10 bases, with 5 bases separating them. The CDR3 loop spans 12 amino acids. The CDR3, as DNA: TGTGCCAGCAGCTTAGCGGGGTCACCCCTCCACTTT. Encoded protein: CASSLAGSPLHF.

This clone has a single count. The chain is built from TRBV7-9 and TRBJ1-4, with TRBD1 matching over 7 bases. The ends lost 3 bases at V and 3 bases at J; junction bases unmatched: 4. Germline V gene sequence: CDR1 SEHNR, CDR2 FQNEAQ (reference sequence). This CDR3 comprises 15 residues. The DNA of the CDR3 is TGTGCCAGCAGCTTTCCACAGGGGTCTAATGAAAAACTGTTTTTT. As protein: CASSFPQGSNEKLFF.